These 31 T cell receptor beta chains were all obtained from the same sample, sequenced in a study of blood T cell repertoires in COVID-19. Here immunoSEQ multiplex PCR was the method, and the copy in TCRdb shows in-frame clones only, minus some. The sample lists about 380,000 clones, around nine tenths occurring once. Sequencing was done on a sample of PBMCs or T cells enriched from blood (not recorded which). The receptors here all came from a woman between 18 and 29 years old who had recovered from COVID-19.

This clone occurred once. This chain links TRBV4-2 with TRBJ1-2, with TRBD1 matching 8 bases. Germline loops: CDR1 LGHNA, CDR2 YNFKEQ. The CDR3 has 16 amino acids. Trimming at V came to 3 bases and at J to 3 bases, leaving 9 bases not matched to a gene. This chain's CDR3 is CASSHRLDRGDYGYTF. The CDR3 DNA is TGTGCCAGCAGCCACCGACTCGACAGGGGTGACTATGGCTACACCTTC.

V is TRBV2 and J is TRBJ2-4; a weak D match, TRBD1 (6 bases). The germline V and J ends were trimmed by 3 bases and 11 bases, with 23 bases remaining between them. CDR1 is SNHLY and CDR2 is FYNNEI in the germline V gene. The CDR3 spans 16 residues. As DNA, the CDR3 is TGTGCCAGCAGTGAGGTGAAGGGGTTGGACAGTCCTGTTCAGTACTTC. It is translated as CASSEVKGLDSPVQYF.

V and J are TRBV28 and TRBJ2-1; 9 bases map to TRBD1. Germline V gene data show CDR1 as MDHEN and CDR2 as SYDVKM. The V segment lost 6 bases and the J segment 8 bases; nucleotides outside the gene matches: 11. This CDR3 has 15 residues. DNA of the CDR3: TGTGCCAGCAGCAACTTGGACAGGGGTAGCGATGAGCAGTTCTTC. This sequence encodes CASSNLDRGSDEQFF.

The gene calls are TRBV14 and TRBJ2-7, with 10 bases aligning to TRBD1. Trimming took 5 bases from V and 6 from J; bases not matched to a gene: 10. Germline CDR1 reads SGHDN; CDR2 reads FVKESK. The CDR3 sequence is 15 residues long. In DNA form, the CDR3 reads TGTGCCAGCAGCAAACCGGGACAGGGGTTCGGCGAGCAGTACTTC. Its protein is CASSKPGQGFGEQYF.

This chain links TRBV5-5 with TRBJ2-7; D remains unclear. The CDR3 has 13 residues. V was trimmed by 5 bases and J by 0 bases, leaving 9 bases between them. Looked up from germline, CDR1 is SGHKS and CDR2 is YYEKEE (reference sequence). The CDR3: CASRGGSSYEQYF. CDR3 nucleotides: TGTGCCAGCAGAGGCGGCAGCTCCTACGAGCAGTACTTC.

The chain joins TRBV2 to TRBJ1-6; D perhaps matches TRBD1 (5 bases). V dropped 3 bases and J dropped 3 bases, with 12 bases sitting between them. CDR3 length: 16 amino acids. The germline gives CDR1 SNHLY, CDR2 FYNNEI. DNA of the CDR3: TGTGCCAGCAGTGATCGGGGGAAGGGCTATAATTCACCCCTCCACTTT. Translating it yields CASSDRGKGYNSPLHF.

CDR3 sequence (DNA): TGTGCCAGCAGCTTGTCCCCGGCGGGGTTTAATTCACCCCTCCACTTT. The encoded protein is CASSLSPAGFNSPLHF. The chain carries TRBV5-6 and TRBJ1-6; D ambiguous. The length of the CDR3 is 16 residues. Per germline, CDR1 SGHDT and CDR2 YYEEEE. V dropped 1 base and J dropped 6 bases, with 14 bases sitting between them.

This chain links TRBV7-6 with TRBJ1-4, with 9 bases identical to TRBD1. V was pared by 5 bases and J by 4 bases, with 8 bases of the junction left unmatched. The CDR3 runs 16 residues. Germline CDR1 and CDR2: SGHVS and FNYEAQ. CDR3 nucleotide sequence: TGTGCCAGCAGCGAAACTAGGACAGGGGATAATGAAAAACTGTTTTTT. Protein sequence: CASSETRTGDNEKLFF.

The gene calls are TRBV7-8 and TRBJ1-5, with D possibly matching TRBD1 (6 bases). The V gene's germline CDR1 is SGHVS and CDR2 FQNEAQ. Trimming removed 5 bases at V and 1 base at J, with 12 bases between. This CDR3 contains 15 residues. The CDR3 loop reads CASSPGQKSNQPQHF. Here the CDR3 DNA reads TGTGCCAGCAGCCCTGGACAGAAAAGCAATCAGCCCCAGCATTTT.

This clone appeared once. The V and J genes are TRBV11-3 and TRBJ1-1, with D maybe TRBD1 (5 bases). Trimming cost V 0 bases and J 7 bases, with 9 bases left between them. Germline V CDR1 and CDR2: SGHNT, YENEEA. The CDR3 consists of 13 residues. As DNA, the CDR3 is TGTGCCAGCAGCTTAGAAGCCCAGGGTGAAGCTTTCTTT. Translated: CASSLEAQGEAFF.

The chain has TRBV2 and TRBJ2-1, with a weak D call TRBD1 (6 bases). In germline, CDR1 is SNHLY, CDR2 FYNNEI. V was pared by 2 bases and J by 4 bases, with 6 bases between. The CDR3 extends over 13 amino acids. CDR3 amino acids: CASSETGYNEQFF. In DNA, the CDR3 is TGTGCCAGCAGTGAAACAGGGTACAATGAGCAGTTCTTC. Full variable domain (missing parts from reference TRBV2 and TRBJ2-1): EPEVTQTPSHQVTQMGQEVILRCVPISNHLYFYWYRQILGQKVEFLVSFYNNEISEKSEIFDDQFSVERPDGSNFTLKIRSTKLEDSAMYFCASSETGYNEQFFGPGTRLTVL.

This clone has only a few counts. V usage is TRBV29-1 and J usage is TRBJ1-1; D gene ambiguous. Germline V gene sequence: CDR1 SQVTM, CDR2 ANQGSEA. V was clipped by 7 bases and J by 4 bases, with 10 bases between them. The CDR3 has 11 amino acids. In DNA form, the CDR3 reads TGCAGCGCCCATGAGGCCACTGAAGCTTTCTTT. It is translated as CSAHEATEAFF.

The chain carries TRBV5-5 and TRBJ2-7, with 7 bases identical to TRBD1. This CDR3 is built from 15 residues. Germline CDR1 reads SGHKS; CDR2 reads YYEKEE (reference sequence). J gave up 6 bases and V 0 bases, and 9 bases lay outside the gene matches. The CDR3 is CASSLEQGLPIEQYF. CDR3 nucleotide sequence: TGTGCCAGCAGCTTGGAACAGGGGCTACCTATCGAGCAGTACTTC.

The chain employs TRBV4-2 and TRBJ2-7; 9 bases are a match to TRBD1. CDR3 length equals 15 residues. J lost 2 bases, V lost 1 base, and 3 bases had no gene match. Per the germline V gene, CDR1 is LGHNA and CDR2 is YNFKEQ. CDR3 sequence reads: CASSQVRTGAYEQYF. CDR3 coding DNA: TGTGCCAGCAGCCAAGTCCGGACAGGGGCCTACGAGCAGTACTTC.

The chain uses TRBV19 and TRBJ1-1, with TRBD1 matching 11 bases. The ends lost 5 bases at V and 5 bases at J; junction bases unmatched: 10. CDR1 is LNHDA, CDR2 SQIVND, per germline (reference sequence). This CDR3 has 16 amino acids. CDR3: CASSAPLGTGGTEAFF. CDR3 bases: TGTGCCAGTAGTGCCCCTTTGGGGACAGGGGGTACTGAAGCTTTCTTT.

The CDR3 spells CASSPSPPDTQYF. The DNA for the CDR3 is TGTGCCAGCTCACCCTCTCCCCCAGATACGCAGTATTTT. This chain joins TRBV18 and TRBJ2-3; D unresolved. This CDR3 is 13 amino acids long. V was cut by 3 bases and J by 4 bases, with 8 bases left in between. From germline, CDR1 is KGHSH and CDR2 LQKENI.

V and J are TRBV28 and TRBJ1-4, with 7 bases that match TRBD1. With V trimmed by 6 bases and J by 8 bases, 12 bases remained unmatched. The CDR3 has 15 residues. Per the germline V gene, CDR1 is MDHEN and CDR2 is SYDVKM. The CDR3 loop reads CASSPNRGLGEKLFF. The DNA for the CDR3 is TGTGCCAGCAGCCCGAATAGGGGGCTTGGGGAAAAACTGTTTTTT.

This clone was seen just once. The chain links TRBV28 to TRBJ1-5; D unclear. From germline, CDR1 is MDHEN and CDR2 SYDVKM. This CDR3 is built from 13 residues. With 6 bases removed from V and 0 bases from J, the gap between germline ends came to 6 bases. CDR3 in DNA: TGTGCCAGCAGGCAGGATAGCAATCAGCCCCAGCATTTT. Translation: CASRQDSNQPQHF.

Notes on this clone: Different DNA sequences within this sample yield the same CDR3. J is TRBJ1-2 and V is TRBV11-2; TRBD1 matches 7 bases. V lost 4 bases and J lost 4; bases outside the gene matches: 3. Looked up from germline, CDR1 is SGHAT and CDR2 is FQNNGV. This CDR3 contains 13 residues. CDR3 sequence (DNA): TGTGCCAGCAGCTCGACAGGGCCCTATGGCTACACCTTC. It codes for CASSSTGPYGYTF.

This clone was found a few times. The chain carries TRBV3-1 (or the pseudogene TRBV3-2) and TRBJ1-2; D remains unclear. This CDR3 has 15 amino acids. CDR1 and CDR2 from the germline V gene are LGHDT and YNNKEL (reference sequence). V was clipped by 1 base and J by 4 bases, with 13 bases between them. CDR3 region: CASSQGSQIPYGYTF. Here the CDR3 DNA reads TGTGCCAGCAGCCAAGGGAGCCAAATTCCCTATGGCTACACCTTC.

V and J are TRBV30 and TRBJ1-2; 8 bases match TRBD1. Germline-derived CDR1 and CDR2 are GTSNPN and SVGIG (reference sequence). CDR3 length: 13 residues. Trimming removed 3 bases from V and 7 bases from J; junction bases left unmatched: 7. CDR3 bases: TGTGCCTGGAGCGCGGACAGGGCTGGTGGCTACACCTTC. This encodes CAWSADRAGGYTF.

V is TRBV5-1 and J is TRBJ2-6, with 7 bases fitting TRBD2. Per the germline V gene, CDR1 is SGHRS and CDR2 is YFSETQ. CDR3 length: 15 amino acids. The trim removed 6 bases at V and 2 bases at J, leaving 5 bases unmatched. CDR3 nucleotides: TGCGCCAGCACCCCGGGAGGCCCTGGGGCCAACGTCCTGACTTTC. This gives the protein CASTPGGPGANVLTF.

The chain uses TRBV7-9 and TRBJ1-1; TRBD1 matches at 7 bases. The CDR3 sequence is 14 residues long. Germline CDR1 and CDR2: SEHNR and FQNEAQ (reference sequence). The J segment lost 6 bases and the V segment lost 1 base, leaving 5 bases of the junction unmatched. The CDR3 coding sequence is TGTGCCAGCAGCTTAGGACACGGGACAGCTGAAGCTTTCTTT. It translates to CASSLGHGTAEAFF.

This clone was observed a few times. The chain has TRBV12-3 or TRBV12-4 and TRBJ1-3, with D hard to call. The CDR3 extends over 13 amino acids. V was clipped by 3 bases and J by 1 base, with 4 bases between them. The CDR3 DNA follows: TGTGCCAGCAGTTTTCAGTCTGGAAACACCATATATTTT. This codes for CASSFQSGNTIYF.

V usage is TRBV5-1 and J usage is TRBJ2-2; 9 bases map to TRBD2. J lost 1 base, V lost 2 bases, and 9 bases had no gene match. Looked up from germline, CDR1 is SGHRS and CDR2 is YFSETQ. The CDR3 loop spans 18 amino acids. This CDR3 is CASSLRLAGGRNTGELFF. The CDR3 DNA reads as TGCGCCAGCAGCTTAAGACTCGCGGGGGGGCGGAACACCGGGGAGCTGTTTTTT.

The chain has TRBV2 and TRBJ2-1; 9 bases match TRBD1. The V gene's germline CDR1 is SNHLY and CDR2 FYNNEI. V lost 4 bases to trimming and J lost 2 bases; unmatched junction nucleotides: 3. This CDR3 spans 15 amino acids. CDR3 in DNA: TGTGCCAGCAGTGGGGGACAGGGCCCCTACAATGAGCAGTTCTTC. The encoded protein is CASSGGQGPYNEQFF.

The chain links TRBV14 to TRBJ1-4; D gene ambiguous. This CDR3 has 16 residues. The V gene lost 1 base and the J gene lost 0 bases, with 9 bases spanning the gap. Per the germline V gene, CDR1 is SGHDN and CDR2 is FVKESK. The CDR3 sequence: CASSQGTEPTNEKLFF. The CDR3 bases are TGTGCCAGCAGCCAAGGGACTGAACCAACTAATGAAAAACTGTTTTTT.

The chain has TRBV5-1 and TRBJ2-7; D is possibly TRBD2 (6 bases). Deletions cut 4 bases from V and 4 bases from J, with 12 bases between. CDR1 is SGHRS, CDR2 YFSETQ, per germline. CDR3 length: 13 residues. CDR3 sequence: CASSTRGGYEQYF. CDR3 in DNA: TGCGCCAGCAGCACCCGAGGAGGGTACGAGCAGTACTTC.

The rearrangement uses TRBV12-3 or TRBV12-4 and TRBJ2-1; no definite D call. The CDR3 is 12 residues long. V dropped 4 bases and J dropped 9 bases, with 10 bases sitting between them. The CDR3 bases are TGTGCCAGCAGTTACCGAGGCGGTGAGCAGTTCTTC. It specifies CASSYRGGEQFF.

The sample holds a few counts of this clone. Here the CDR3 DNA reads TGTGCCAGCAGTTACTCGATGTGGGCAGGGGGAGTCTACGAGCAGTACTTC. It codes for CASSYSMWAGGVYEQYF. The V and J genes are TRBV6-2 or TRBV6-3 and TRBJ2-7; TRBD1 aligns across 7 bases. Losses at the gene ends were 0 bases for V and 3 bases for J; bases not matched to a gene: 11. Germline lookup yields CDR1 MNHEY and CDR2 SVGEGT. This CDR3 contains 17 residues.

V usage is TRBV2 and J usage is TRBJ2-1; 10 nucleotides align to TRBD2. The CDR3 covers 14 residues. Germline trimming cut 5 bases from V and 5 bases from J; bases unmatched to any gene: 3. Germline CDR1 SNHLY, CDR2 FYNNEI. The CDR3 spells CASSSSGGNNEQFF. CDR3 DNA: TGTGCCAGCAGTTCTAGCGGGGGAAACAATGAGCAGTTCTTC.